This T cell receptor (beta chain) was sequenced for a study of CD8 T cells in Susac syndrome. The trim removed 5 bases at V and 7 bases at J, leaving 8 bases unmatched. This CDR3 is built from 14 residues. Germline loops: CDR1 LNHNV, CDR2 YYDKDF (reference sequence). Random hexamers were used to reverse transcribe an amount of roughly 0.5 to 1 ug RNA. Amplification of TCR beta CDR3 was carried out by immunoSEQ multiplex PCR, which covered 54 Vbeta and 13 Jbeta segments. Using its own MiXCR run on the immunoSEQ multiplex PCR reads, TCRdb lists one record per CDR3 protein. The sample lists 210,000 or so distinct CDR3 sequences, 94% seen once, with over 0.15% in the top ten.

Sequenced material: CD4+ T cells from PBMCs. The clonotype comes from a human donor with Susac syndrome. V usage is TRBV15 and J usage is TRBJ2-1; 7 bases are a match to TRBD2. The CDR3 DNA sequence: TGTGCCACCAGCCCCCTAAGGGGAGGGAATGAGCAGTTCTTC. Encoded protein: CATSPLRGGNEQFF.